This T cell receptor (beta chain) was recovered during a study of cytomegalovirus exposure and HLA in healthy donors. Study-level results: There was a cluster of highly shared sequence variants that was likely a sequencing artifact. Specificity of three CMV-associated chains for CMV antigens was verified in vitro.

Researchers ran the PCR with 60 Vbeta and 13 Jbeta primers. Data came from immunoSEQ multiplex PCR; TCRdb stores just in-frame clones and leaves some out. The profile shows about 180,000 clones, 80% of them singletons. Of note for this clone: Its antigen is not known.

The clonotype was recovered from a man aged 30 to 45 in good health and CMV-seropositive. The sequenced material came from PBMCs.

The chain's CDR3 is CASSLDQMGRGTGELFF. The CDR3 DNA is TGTGCCAGCAGCTTAGATCAGATGGGCAGGGGGACCGGGGAGCTGTTTTTT. This chain connects TRBV11-3 to TRBJ2-2; 7 bases fit TRBD1. Germline V gene lookup returns CDR1 SGHNT and CDR2 YENEEA. This CDR3 spans 17 amino acids. Losses at the gene ends were 0 bases for V and 5 bases for J; bases not matched to a gene: 9. Full variable domain (remainder filled in from reference TRBV11-3 and TRBJ2-2): EAGVVQSPRYKIIEKKQPVAFWCNPISGHNTLYWYLQNLGQGPELLIRYENEEAVDDSQLPKDRFSAERLKGVDSTLKIQPAELGDSAVYLCASSLDQMGRGTGELFFGEGSRLTVL.